Below are 27 T cell receptor beta chains sequenced from a single sample in a study of shared clonotypes between healthy human individuals. As defined, naive CD8 cells were CD45RO-negative and positively selected for CCR7, with terminally differentiated effector memory CD45RA+ cells excluded. Profiling relied on immunoSEQ multiplex PCR, and the TCRdb table lists in-frame clones only, not all of them. The sample lists millions of clones, about 93% occurring once. Sequenced sample: naive CD8+ T cells from PBMCs. The receptors stem from a man aged 18 to 35 in good health. Some clones in this sample may be carry-over from other donors' samples.

This clone was found once. This same CDR3 is encoded by further DNA sequences in the sample. The chain uses TRBV7-8 and TRBJ2-7; D is possibly TRBD2 (6 bases). There are 13 residues in the CDR3. Trimming cost V 4 bases and J 0 bases, with 7 bases left between them. CDR1 is SGHVS and CDR2 is FQNEAQ in the germline V gene. The CDR3 DNA reads TGTGCCAGCAGCTCTAGCGACTCCTACGAGCAGTACTTC. It translates to CASSSSDSYEQYF. Using reference TRBV7-8 and TRBJ2-7 for the parts outside the CDR3, the full variable domain is GAGVSQSPRYKVAKRGQDVALRCDPISGHVSLFWYQQALGQGPEFLTYFQNEAQLDKSGLPSDRFFAERPEGSVSTLKIQRTQQEDSAVYLCASSSSDSYEQYFGPGTRLTVT.

As to this clone: Other DNA sequences within the sample encode an identical CDR3. The V call is TRBV6-5, the J call TRBJ2-6, with no clear D. The germline CDR1 and CDR2 sequences are MNHEY and SVGAGI. V lost 2 bases and J lost 0, with 5 bases in between. There are 15 residues in the CDR3. The DNA of the CDR3 is TGTGCCAGCAGTTACCGGTCCTCTGGGGCCAACGTCCTGACTTTC. It specifies CASSYRSSGANVLTF.

The rearrangement joins TRBV7-3 to TRBJ2-3, with TRBD2 matching 9 bases. Germline V lookup: CDR1 SGHTA, CDR2 FQGTGA. The J segment lost 5 bases and the V segment lost 2 bases, leaving 8 bases of the junction unmatched. This CDR3 contains 16 residues. The CDR3 sequence: CASSLLEREAIDTQYF. The CDR3 DNA follows: TGTGCCAGCAGCTTATTGGAGCGGGAGGCGATAGATACGCAGTATTTT.

The chain recombines TRBV14 with TRBJ2-1; 9 nucleotides match TRBD1. Per the germline V gene, CDR1 is SGHDN and CDR2 is FVKESK. Trimming took 2 bases from V and 7 from J; bases not matched to a gene: 9. The CDR3 runs 16 residues. In DNA, the CDR3 is TGTGCCAGCAGCCAAACCGGGACAGGGCCAAGAAATGAGCAGTTCTTC. Translating it yields CASSQTGTGPRNEQFF.

The chain is built from TRBV7-3 and TRBJ2-1; D unresolved. CDR3 length: 15 residues. The germline V and J ends were trimmed by 4 bases and 0 bases, with 10 bases remaining between them. Germline CDR1 reads SGHTA; CDR2 reads FQGTGA. The chain's CDR3 is CASSWGGSSYNEQFF. The CDR3, as DNA: TGTGCCAGCAGCTGGGGTGGCAGCTCCTACAATGAGCAGTTCTTC.

This sequence joins TRBV9 and TRBJ1-2, with 9 bases fitting TRBD1. Germline CDR1 reads SGDLS; CDR2 reads YYNGEE. V was pared by 3 bases and J by 7 bases, with 4 bases of the junction left unmatched. The CDR3 covers 13 residues. For the CDR3, the DNA is TGTGCCAGCAGCGAGGGACAGGGCGCTGGCTACACCTTC. It translates to CASSEGQGAGYTF.

The chain joins TRBV4-2 to TRBJ1-2; weak D call: TRBD1 (5 bases). Germline V lookup: CDR1 LGHNA, CDR2 YNFKEQ. The CDR3 is 15 residues long. V shed 0 bases and J shed 8 bases, with 16 bases lying between them. DNA of the CDR3: TGTGCCAGCAGCCAAGATCGGGTAGGATGGGACGGCTACACCTTC. It yields the protein CASSQDRVGWDGYTF.

The chain couples TRBV19 to TRBJ2-3; TRBD2 matches at 7 bases. The V and J ends lost 6 bases and 5 bases, in that order; junction bases with no gene match: 17. The CDR3 contains 17 residues. Germline V CDR1 and CDR2: LNHDA, SQIVND (reference sequence). CDR3 region: CASRRTRAGEYQDTQYF. The CDR3 DNA is TGTGCCAGTAGGAGGACAAGGGCGGGAGAATATCAAGATACGCAGTATTTT.

The V and J genes are TRBV7-9 and TRBJ1-4, with unresolved D. The germline CDR1 and CDR2 sequences are SEHNR and FQNEAQ (reference sequence). This CDR3 contains 12 residues. V lost 1 base to trimming and J lost 8 bases, with 5 bases between them. The chain's CDR3 is CASSLGREKLFF. The DNA of the CDR3 is TGTGCCAGCAGCTTAGGGAGGGAAAAACTGTTTTTT.

The rearrangement links TRBV6-1 to TRBJ1-1; TRBD1 might be the D (6 bases). In germline, CDR1 is MNHNS, CDR2 SASEGT. This CDR3 is 14 amino acids long. V was cut by 6 bases and J by 2 bases, with 13 bases left in between. CDR3 DNA: TGTGCCAGCAGGTCGACAGGACCAAACACTGAAGCTTTCTTT. This sequence encodes CASRSTGPNTEAFF.

This chain connects TRBV9 to TRBJ1-1, with TRBD1 identical over 9 bases. The CDR3 spans 17 residues. Germline V gene data show CDR1 as SGDLS and CDR2 as YYNGEE. V shed 2 bases and J 6 bases; nucleotides not matched to a gene: 14. CDR3 sequence: CASSVSRDRDMFSEAFF. CDR3 nucleotide sequence: TGTGCCAGCAGCGTTTCCCGGGACAGGGATATGTTCTCTGAAGCTTTCTTT.

The chain uses TRBV6-5 and TRBJ1-4; a possible D gene is TRBD1 (5 bases). The CDR3 spans 14 residues. Looked up from germline, CDR1 is MNHEY and CDR2 is SVGAGI. V shed 8 bases and J shed 2 bases, with 12 bases lying between them. The CDR3 DNA follows: TGTGCCAGCGGGATGGGGCGGACTAATGAAAAACTGTTTTTT. Protein product: CASGMGRTNEKLFF.

The rearrangement joins TRBV7-9 to TRBJ2-7, with TRBD2 as a possible D gene (6 bases). V was trimmed by 7 bases and J by 7 bases, leaving 23 bases between them. Per the germline V gene, CDR1 is SEHNR and CDR2 is FQNEAQ (reference sequence). The CDR3 sequence is 15 residues long. The CDR3 DNA follows: TGTGCCAGCACCTTTGTGGGAGGCTTCGGGTATGAGCAGTACTTC. As protein: CASTFVGGFGYEQYF.

This clone was observed once. The sample carries other DNA sequences with the same CDR3. J is TRBJ2-1 and V is TRBV18; a possible D gene is TRBD2 (5 bases). Trimming removed 2 bases at V and 6 bases at J, with 5 bases between. This CDR3 contains 12 residues. CDR1 KGHSH and CDR2 LQKENI come from the germline V gene. Here the CDR3 DNA reads TGTGCCAGCTCACCAGGACTCAATGAGCAGTTCTTC. Translating it yields CASSPGLNEQFF.

This rearrangement joins TRBV9 to TRBJ2-1, with D possibly being TRBD2 (6 bases). Trimming removed 2 bases at V and 3 bases at J, with 21 bases between. Germline lookup yields CDR1 SGDLS and CDR2 YYNGEE. This CDR3 is 18 amino acids long. The CDR3 nucleotides are TGTGCCAGCAGCGTGGCGGTAGTGGCGGGAACAGGCTACAATGAGCAGTTCTTC. Translated, it gives CASSVAVVAGTGYNEQFF. Filled out from reference TRBV9 and TRBJ2-1, the complete variable domain reads DSGVTQTPKHLITATGQRVTLRCSPRSGDLSVYWYQQSLDQGLQFLIQYYNGEERAKGNILERFSAQQFPDLHSELNLSSLELGDSALYFCASSVAVVAGTGYNEQFFGPGTRLTVL.

V gene TRBV6-1 combines with J gene TRBJ2-7, with 10 bases fitting TRBD1. Germline CDR1 reads MNHNS; CDR2 reads SASEGT. With V trimmed by 6 bases and J by 6 bases, 5 bases remained unmatched. The CDR3 loop spans 13 amino acids. The CDR3 reads CASRGTGVVEQYF. The DNA for the CDR3 is TGTGCCAGCAGGGGGACAGGGGTTGTCGAGCAGTACTTC.

The chain recombines TRBV7-9 with TRBJ2-7; 9 bases agree with TRBD1. Germline V gives CDR1 SEHNR, CDR2 FQNEAQ (reference sequence). Trimming at V came to 4 bases and at J to 3 bases, leaving 7 bases not matched to a gene. The CDR3 runs to 15 residues. This CDR3 is CASSSRDRAIYEQYF. The CDR3 coding sequence is TGTGCCAGCAGCTCCCGGGACAGGGCTATCTACGAGCAGTACTTC. Using reference TRBV7-9 and TRBJ2-7 for the parts outside the CDR3, the full variable domain is DTGVSQNPRHKITKRGQNVTFRCDPISEHNRLYWYRQTLGQGPEFLTYFQNEAQLEKSRLLSDRFSAERPKGSFSTLEIQRTEQGDSAMYLCASSSRDRAIYEQYFGPGTRLTVT.

The chain joins TRBV7-2 to TRBJ1-1, with no clear D. The CDR3 loop spans 12 amino acids. Trimming cost V 5 bases and J 10 bases, with 14 bases left between them. From germline, CDR1 is SGHTA and CDR2 FQGNSA. The CDR3 sequence is CASSPGLEGAFF. In nucleotides, the CDR3 is TGTGCCAGCAGCCCCGGGCTTGAAGGAGCTTTCTTT.

CDR3: CASQSIYGYTF. The CDR3 bases are TGTGCCAGCCAGTCCATATATGGCTACACCTTC. The genes are TRBV28 and TRBJ1-2; D is unresolved. Germline values: CDR1 MDHEN, CDR2 SYDVKM. Deletions cut 8 bases from V and 5 bases from J, with 9 bases between. The CDR3 has 11 amino acids.

V gene TRBV27 combines with J gene TRBJ2-7; 7 bases are shared with TRBD1. The CDR3 runs 15 residues. Germline values: CDR1 MNHEY, CDR2 SMNVEV (reference sequence). The V and J ends lost 2 bases and 1 base, in that order; junction bases with no gene match: 5. The CDR3 loop reads CASSLEGAVSYEQYF. The CDR3 DNA is TGTGCCAGCAGTTTAGAGGGGGCAGTATCCTACGAGCAGTACTTC.

The gene calls are TRBV27 and TRBJ2-7; D is possibly TRBD1 (6 bases). With 5 bases removed from V and 0 bases from J, the gap between germline ends came to 8 bases. The length of the CDR3 is 13 residues. Germline-derived CDR1 and CDR2 are MNHEY and SMNVEV (reference sequence). This chain's CDR3 is CASSHRVSYEQYF. As DNA, the CDR3 is TGTGCCAGCAGTCACAGGGTCTCCTACGAGCAGTACTTC.

The CDR3 nucleotides read TGTGCCAGCAGCACCAACAGGGATGAGCAGTTCTTC. Encoded protein: CASSTNRDEQFF. The chain has TRBV6-5 and TRBJ2-1, with D perhaps matching TRBD1 (6 bases). The V end was cut by 6 bases, the J end by 8 bases, with 11 bases between. Germline V gene data show CDR1 as MNHEY and CDR2 as SVGAGI. The CDR3 length is 12 residues.

The rearrangement joins TRBV7-9 to TRBJ2-1; TRBD2 agrees at 7 bases. CDR3 length: 15 residues. With V trimmed by 1 base and J by 4 bases, 4 bases remained unmatched. From germline, CDR1 is SEHNR and CDR2 FQNEAQ (reference sequence). The CDR3 spells CASSLVLADYNEQFF. The CDR3 DNA sequence: TGTGCCAGCAGCTTAGTTCTAGCGGATTACAATGAGCAGTTCTTC.

This chain links TRBV6-4 with TRBJ2-1; D remains ambiguous. CDR1 and CDR2 from the germline V gene are MRHNA and SNTAGT. The length of the CDR3 is 15 residues. The V and J ends lost 6 bases and 2 bases respectively, with 14 bases between them. This CDR3 reads CASSLLATPYNEQFF. The DNA of the CDR3 is TGTGCCAGCAGCCTACTCGCGACCCCCTACAATGAGCAGTTCTTC.

This clone was seen a few times. The chain recombines TRBV30 with TRBJ1-5; TRBD1 aligns across 9 bases. V lost 5 bases, J lost 4 bases, and 3 bases stayed unmatched. Germline CDR1 reads GTSNPN; CDR2 reads SVGIG (reference sequence). This CDR3 contains 13 residues. In nucleotides, the CDR3 is TGTGCCTGGGGGGACAGGGAAAATCAGCCCCAGCATTTT. Translated, it gives CAWGDRENQPQHF. Full variable domain (remainder filled in from reference TRBV30 and TRBJ1-5): SQTIHQWPATLVQPVGSPLSLECTVEGTSNPNLYWYRQAAGRGLQLLFYSVGIGQISSEVPQNLSASRPQDRQFILSSKKLLLSDSGFYLCAWGDRENQPQHFGDGTRLSIL.

V and J are TRBV21-1 and TRBJ1-4. TRBV21-1 is deemed a pseudogene. The CDR3 sequence is 15 residues long. The CDR3 nucleotides read TGTGCCCATTCTGACGCTCCAGGACCTAATGAAAAACTGTTTTTT. Translation gives CAHSDAPGPNEKLFF.

This chain joins TRBV27 and TRBJ2-7, with 10 positions matching TRBD1. This CDR3 is 16 amino acids long. CDR1 and CDR2 (germline): MNHEY, SMNVEV (reference sequence). With 2 bases clipped from V and 8 bases from J, the junction kept 12 bases outside the gene matches. CDR3 bases: TGTGCCAGCAGTTTAAGAAGGGACAGGGGTTTTGGCCAGCAGTACTTC. It yields the protein CASSLRRDRGFGQQYF.